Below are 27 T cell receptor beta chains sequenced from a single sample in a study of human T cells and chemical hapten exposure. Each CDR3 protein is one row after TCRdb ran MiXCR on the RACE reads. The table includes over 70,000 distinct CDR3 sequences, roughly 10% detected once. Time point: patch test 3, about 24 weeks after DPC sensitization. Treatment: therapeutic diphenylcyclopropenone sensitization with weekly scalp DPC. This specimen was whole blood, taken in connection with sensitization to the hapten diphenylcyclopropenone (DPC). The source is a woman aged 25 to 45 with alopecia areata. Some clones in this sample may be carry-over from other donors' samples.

The CDR3 is CSARELGKNGYTF. In DNA form, the CDR3 reads TGCAGTGCTAGAGAGTTAGGGAAGAATGGCTACACCTTC. The chain uses TRBV20-1 and TRBJ1-2; D remains ambiguous. Germline-derived CDR1 and CDR2 are DFQATT and SNEGSKA (reference sequence). V gave up 0 bases and J gave up 6 bases, with 11 bases separating them. The CDR3 contains 13 residues.

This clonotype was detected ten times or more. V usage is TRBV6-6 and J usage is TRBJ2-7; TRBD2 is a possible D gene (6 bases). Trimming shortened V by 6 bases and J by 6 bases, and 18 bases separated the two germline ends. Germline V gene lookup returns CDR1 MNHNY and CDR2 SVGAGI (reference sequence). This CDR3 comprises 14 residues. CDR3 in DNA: TGTGCCAGCAGCCCGTCGGAGGGGCAAGGCGAGCAGTACGTC. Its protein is CASSPSEGQGEQYV.

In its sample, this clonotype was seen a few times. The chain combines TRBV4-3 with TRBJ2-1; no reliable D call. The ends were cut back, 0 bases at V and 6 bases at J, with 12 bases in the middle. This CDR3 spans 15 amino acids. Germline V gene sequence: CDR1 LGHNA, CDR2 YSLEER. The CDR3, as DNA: TGCGCCAGCAGCCAAGACCCGGACCTTCTCAATGAGCAGTTCTTC. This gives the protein CASSQDPDLLNEQFF.

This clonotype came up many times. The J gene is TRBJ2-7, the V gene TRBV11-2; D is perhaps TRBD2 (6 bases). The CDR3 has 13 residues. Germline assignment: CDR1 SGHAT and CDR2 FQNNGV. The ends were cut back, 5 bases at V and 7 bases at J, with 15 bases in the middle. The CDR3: CASSKSGTREQYF. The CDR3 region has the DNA TGTGCCAGCAGCAAATCCGGGACTCGGGAGCAGTACTTC.

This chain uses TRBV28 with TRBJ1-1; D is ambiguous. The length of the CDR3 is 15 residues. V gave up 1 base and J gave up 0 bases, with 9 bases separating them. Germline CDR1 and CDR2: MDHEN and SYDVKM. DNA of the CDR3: TGTGCCAGCAGTTTATTAACGGGATTGAACACTGAAGCTTTCTTT. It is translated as CASSLLTGLNTEAFF. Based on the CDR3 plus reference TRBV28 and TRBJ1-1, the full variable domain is DVKVTQSSRYLVKRTGEKVFLECVQDMDHENMFWYRQDPGLGLRLIYFSYDVKMKEKGDIPEGYSVSREKKERFSLILESASTNQTSMYLCASSLLTGLNTEAFFGQGTRLTVV.

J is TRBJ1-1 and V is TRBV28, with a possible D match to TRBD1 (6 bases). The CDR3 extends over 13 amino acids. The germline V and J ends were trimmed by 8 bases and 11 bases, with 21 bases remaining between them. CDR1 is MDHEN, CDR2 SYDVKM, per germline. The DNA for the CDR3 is TGTGCCAGCGGGACATCCGAACGTCTGAAGGCTTTCTTT. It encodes CASGTSERLKAFF.

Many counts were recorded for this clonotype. As DNA, the CDR3 is TGCGCCAGCAGCAAGTCTAGCGGGGGAGAGGAGACCCAGTACTTC. It codes for CASSKSSGGEETQYF. This sequence joins TRBV5-1 and TRBJ2-5; TRBD2 agrees at 10 bases. In germline, CDR1 is SGHRS, CDR2 YFSETQ. The CDR3 runs to 15 residues. J was trimmed by 5 bases and V by 4 bases; bases with no gene match: 8.

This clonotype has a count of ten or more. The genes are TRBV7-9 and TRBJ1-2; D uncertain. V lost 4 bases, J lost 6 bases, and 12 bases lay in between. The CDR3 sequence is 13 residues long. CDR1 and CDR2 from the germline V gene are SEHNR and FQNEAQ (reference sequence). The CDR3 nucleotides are TGTGCCAGCAGCTCGGACGTTCAGGATGGCTACACCTTC. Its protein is CASSSDVQDGYTF. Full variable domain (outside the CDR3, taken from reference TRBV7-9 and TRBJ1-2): DTGVSQNPRHKITKRGQNVTFRCDPISEHNRLYWYRQTLGQGPEFLTYFQNEAQLEKSRLLSDRFSAERPKGSFSTLEIQRTEQGDSAMYLCASSSDVQDGYTFGSGTRLTVV.

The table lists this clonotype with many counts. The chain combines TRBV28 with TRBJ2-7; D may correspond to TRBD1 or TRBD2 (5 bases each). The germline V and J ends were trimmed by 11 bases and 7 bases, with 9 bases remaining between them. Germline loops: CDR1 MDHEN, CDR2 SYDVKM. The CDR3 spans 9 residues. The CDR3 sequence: CAGDGEQYV. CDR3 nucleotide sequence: TGTGCCGGGGACGGAGAGCAGTACGTC.

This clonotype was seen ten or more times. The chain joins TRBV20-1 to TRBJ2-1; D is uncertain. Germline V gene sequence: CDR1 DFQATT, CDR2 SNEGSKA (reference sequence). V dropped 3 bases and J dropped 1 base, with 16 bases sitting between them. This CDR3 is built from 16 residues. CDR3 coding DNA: TGCAGTGCTAGCGACACATCTACGAGGTCCTACAATGAGCAGTTCTTC. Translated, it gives CSASDTSTRSYNEQFF.

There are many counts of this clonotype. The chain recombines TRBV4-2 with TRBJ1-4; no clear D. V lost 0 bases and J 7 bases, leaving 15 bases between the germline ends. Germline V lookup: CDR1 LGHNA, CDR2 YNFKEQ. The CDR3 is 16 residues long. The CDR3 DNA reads TGTGCCAGCAGCCAAGAAGTGGCCGCGGGTGGTGAAAAACTGTTTTTT. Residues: CASSQEVAAGGEKLFF.

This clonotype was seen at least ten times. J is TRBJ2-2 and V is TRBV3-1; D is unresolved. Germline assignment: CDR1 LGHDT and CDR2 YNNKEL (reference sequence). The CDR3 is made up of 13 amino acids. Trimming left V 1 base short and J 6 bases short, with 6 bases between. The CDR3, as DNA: TGTGCCAGCAGCCAAGGTCAAGCCGGGGAGCTGTTTTTT. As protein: CASSQGQAGELFF.

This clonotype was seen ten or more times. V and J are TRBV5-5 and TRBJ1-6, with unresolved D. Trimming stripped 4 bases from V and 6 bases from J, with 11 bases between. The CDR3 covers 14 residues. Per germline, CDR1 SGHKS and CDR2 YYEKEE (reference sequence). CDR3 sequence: CASSPRVGNSPLHF. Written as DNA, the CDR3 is TGTGCCAGCAGCCCCCGGGTCGGTAATTCACCCCTCCACTTT.

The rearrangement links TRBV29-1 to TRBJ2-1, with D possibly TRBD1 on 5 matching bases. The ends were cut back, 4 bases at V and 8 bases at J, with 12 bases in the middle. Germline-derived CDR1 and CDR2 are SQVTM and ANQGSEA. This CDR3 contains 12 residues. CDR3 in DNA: TGCAGCGTTGTGCCAGGGCTGGATGAGCAGTTCTTC. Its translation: CSVVPGLDEQFF.

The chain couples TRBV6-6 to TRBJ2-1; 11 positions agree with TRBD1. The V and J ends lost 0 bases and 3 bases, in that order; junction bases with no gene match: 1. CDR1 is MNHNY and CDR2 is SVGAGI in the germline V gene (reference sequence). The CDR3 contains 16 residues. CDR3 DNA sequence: TGTGCCAGCAGTTACTCCGGGACAGGGGGCTACAATGAGCAGTTCTTC. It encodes CASSYSGTGGYNEQFF.

The CDR3 nucleotides read TGTGCCAGCAGTTTATTCCCGGTCACCTCACCCCTCCACTTT. Translated, it gives CASSLFPVTSPLHF. This rearrangement joins TRBV28 to TRBJ1-6; D unclear. From germline, CDR1 is MDHEN and CDR2 SYDVKM. The CDR3 is 14 residues long. Trimming removed 1 base from V and 10 bases from J, with 11 bases in between. The complete variable domain, with remaining parts taken from reference TRBV28 and TRBJ1-6, reads DVKVTQSSRYLVKRTGEKVFLECVQDMDHENMFWYRQDPGLGLRLIYFSYDVKMKEKGDIPEGYSVSREKKERFSLILESASTNQTSMYLCASSLFPVTSPLHFGNGTRLTVT.

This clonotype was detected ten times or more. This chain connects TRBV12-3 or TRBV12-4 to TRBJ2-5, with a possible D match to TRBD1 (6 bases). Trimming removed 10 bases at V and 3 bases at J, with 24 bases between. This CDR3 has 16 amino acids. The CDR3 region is CATGQGSWGKKETQYF. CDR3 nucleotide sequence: TGTGCCACCGGCCAGGGGAGTTGGGGCAAGAAAGAGACCCAGTACTTC.

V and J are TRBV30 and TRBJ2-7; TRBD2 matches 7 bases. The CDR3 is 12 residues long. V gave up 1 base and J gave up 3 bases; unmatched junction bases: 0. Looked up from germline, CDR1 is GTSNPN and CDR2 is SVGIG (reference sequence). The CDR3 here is CAWSASGYEQYF. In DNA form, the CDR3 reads TGTGCCTGGAGTGCTAGCGGCTACGAGCAGTACTTC.

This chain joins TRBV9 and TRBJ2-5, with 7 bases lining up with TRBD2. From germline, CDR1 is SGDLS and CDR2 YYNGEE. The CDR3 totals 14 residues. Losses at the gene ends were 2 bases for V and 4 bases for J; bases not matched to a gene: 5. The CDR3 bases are TGTGCCAGCAGCGTTTCCGGGACTACAGAGACCCAGTACTTC. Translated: CASSVSGTTETQYF.

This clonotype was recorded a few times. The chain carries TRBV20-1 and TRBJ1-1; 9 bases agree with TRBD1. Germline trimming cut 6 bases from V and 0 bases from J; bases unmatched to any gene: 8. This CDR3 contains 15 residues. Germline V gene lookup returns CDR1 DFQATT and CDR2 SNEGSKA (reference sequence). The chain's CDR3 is CSAGGQGNMNTEAFF. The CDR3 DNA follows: TGCAGTGCCGGGGGACAGGGCAATATGAACACTGAAGCTTTCTTT.

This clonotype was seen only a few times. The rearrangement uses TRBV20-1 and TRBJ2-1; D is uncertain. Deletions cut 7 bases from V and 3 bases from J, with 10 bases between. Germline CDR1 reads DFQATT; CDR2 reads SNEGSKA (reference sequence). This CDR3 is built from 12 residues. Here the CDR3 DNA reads TGCAGTGTTAGCAAGGTCTACAATGAGCAGTTCTTC. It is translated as CSVSKVYNEQFF.

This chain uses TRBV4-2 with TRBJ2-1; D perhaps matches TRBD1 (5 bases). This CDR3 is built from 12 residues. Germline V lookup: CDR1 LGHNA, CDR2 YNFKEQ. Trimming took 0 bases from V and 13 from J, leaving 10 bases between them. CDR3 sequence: CASSQDQGYQFF. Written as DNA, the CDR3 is TGTGCCAGCAGCCAAGATCAGGGCTATCAGTTCTTC.

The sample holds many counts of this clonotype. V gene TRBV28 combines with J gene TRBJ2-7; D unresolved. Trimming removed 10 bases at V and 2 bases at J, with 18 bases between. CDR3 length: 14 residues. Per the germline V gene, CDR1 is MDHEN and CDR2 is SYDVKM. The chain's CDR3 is CATNEGDRTYEQYF. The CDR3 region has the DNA TGTGCCACCAATGAAGGAGACCGAACCTACGAGCAGTACTTC.

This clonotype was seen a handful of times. DNA of the CDR3: TGTGCCAGCAGCCAAGGACAGGGCTCTAACTATGGCTACACCTTC. Its translation: CASSQGQGSNYGYTF. V usage is TRBV3-1 and J usage is TRBJ1-2; TRBD1 agrees at 7 bases. The germline gives CDR1 LGHDT, CDR2 YNNKEL (reference sequence). The CDR3 sequence is 15 residues long. The V gene end was trimmed by 1 base and the J gene end by 0 bases; junction bases not matched to a gene: 2.

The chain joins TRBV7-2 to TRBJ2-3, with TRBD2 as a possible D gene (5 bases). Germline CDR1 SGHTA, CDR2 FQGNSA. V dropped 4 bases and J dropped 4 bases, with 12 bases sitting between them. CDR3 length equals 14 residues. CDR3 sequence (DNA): TGTGCCAGCAGCTCAAGAGGGTTCGCAGATACGCAGTATTTT. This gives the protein CASSSRGFADTQYF.

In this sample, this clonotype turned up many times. The CDR3 DNA reads TGCGCCAGCAGCCAAGGACCCGGCGCGGGAGGGCTGTTCTTC. Its translation: CASSQGPGAGGLFF. The chain is built from TRBV4-3 and TRBJ2-1; 9 nucleotides line up with TRBD2. Germline CDR1 LGHNA, CDR2 YSLEER. CDR3 length: 14 residues. V lost 1 base, J lost 15 bases, and 10 bases stayed unmatched.

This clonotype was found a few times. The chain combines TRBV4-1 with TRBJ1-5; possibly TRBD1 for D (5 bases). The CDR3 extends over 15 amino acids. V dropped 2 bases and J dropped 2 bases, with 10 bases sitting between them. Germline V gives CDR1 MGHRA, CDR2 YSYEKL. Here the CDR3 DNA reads TGCGCCAGCAGCCAAAGGGGTGGGGGCAATCAGCCCCAGCATTTT. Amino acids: CASSQRGGGNQPQHF.